Listed below are T cell receptor beta chains from one sample, sequenced in a study of cytomegalovirus exposure and HLA in healthy donors. Assay: immunoSEQ multiplex PCR; the TCRdb copy retains only in-frame clones and omits some. The table records some 120,000 clones, approximately 10% of them present only once. Sequenced material: PBMCs. These TCRs come from a woman aged 18-29 years in good health and CMV-seropositive. The CDR3 runs from the conserved cysteine through the conserved F or W. D genes are given only for firm matches. Clone size, where shown, is once, few, many, or a class for clones that have expanded.

length	V	size	D	J	DNA	CDR3
17	TRBV7-6	NA	TRBD2	TRBJ2-1	TGTGCCAGCAGCTTAGTGGCCGGCGGGAGCTCCTACAATGAGCAGTTCTTC	CASSLVAGGSSYNEQFF
15	TRBV7-9	NA	NA	TRBJ1-1	TGTGCCAGCAGCTTAGGGGCAGGGGAAAGGGCTGAAGCTTTCTTT	CASSLGAGERAEAFF
15	TRBV5-5	NA	TRBD1	TRBJ1-2	TGTGCCAGCAGCTTGGCTGGACAGGGTAACTATGGCTACACCTTC	CASSLAGQGNYGYTF
14	TRBV30	NA	NA	TRBJ2-2	TGTGCTGGGCGGGACCAGAGAATCACCGGGGAGCTGTTTTTT	CAGRDQRITGELFF
14	TRBV10-2	few	NA	TRBJ2-7	TGCGCCGTGCACCTCGGGACATCCCTTTACGAGCAGTACTTC	CAVHLGTSLYEQYF
15	TRBV5-1	few	TRBD1	TRBJ1-4	TGCGCCAGCAGCCCAGGACAGGGGATAAATGAAAAACTGTTTTTT	CASSPGQGINEKLFF
16	TRBV5-1	few	TRBD2	TRBJ2-7	TGCGCCAGCAGCTCAACCGGGACTAGCGGGATCTACGAGCAGTACTTC	CASSSTGTSGIYEQYF
13	TRBV14	few	TRBD2	TRBJ2-5	TGTGCCAGCAGCCGGGGGGGACTCGAGACCCAGTACTTC	CASSRGGLETQYF
12	TRBV7-9	NA	TRBD1	TRBJ2-7	TGTGCCAGCAGCCACGGGACAGACTATAGGACCTTC	CASSHGTDYRTF
13	TRBV27	few	TRBD2	TRBJ2-1	TGTGCCAGCAGCCGGGGGGATGGCGGGGAGCAGTTCTTC	CASSRGDGGEQFF
13	TRBV27	few	NA	TRBJ2-2	TGTGCCAGCAGTGGCAGGGCCACCGGGGAGCTGTTTTTT	CASSGRATGELFF
15	TRBV5-1	few	TRBD1	TRBJ2-5	TGCGCCAGCAGCCCTCGACAGGGGGCTAGGGAGACCCAGTACTTC	CASSPRQGARETQYF
16	TRBV5-6	NA	NA	TRBJ2-2	TGTGCCAGCAGCGAGCAAGCCTCCGCCAGGGCCGGGGAGCTGTTTTTT	CASSEQASARAGELFF
12	TRBV18	once	NA	TRBJ2-3	TGTGCCAGCTCACCACAGGGGCAGGGGCAGTATTTT	CASSPQGQGQYF
14	TRBV5-1	few	NA	TRBJ2-1	TGCGCCAGCAGCCCTCAGTCAGGGGCCAATGAGCAGTTCTTC	CASSPQSGANEQFF
14	TRBV28	NA	NA	TRBJ1-2	TGTGCCAGCCGAGATCCCGGGACAAGTTATGGCTACACCTTC	CASRDPGTSYGYTF
13	TRBV29-1	few	NA	TRBJ1-1	TGCAGCGTCAGGGAGGGGGAGAACACTGAAGCTTTCTTT	CSVREGENTEAFF
15	TRBV7-3	NA	TRBD2	TRBJ2-3	TGTGCCAGCAGCCCCAATAGCGGGAGAACAGATACGCAGTATTTT	CASSPNSGRTDTQYF
12	TRBV10-3	few	NA	TRBJ2-7	TGTGCCATCGGGGAGGCCAAGGACGAGCAGTACTTC	CAIGEAKDEQYF
14	TRBV19	few	NA	TRBJ1-1	TGTGCCAGTAGTATGCGGGAAAAAGACACTGAAGCTTTCTTT	CASSMREKDTEAFF
12	TRBV5-4	few	NA	TRBJ2-1	TGTGCCAGCAGCTTATTAAACAATGAGCAGTTCTTC	CASSLLNNEQFF
14	TRBV11-1	few	TRBD1	TRBJ1-5	TGTGCCAGCAGCCCAGGGGGCGAGAATCAGCCCCAGCATTTT	CASSPGGENQPQHF
15	TRBV5-1	NA	TRBD2	TRBJ2-1	TGCGCCAGCAGCCAGGGGACTAGCGGATACAATGAGCAGTTCTTC	CASSQGTSGYNEQFF
16	TRBV7-9	few	TRBD2	TRBJ2-1	TGTGCCAGCAGCCCGCCCCTAGCGGATTCCTACAATGAGCAGTTCTTC	CASSPPLADSYNEQFF
17	TRBV7-7	few	TRBD2	TRBJ2-1	TGTGCTAGCAGCCCCTTGATCCCGGGACTAGCGTTGGATGAGCAGTTCTTC	CASSPLIPGLALDEQFF
14	TRBV2	NA	NA	TRBJ2-7	TGTGCCAGCGGCGGGGACAGCGCGACCTACGAGCAGTACTTC	CASGGDSATYEQYF
15	TRBV6-1	NA	TRBD2	TRBJ2-7	TGTGCCAGCAGTCCCCCTAGCGGGAGCTCCTACGAGCAGTACTTC	CASSPPSGSSYEQYF
14	TRBV27	few	NA	TRBJ2-1	TGTGCCAGCAGTCGGGACATCTACTACAATGAGCAGTTCTTC	CASSRDIYYNEQFF
13	TRBV5-1	few	NA	TRBJ2-5	TGCGCCAGCTCCGCTAGCTCGGGAGAGACCCAGTACTTC	CASSASSGETQYF